These T cell receptor beta chains were read from a single sample in a study of blood T cells in healthy people across ages. TCRdb ran MiXCR on the 5' RACE reads and lists one entry per CDR3 protein. The sample holds approximately 580,000 distinct CDR3 sequences; 24% are singletons and the top ten take roughly 9%. These same data were also listed under a study on T cells of mothers and their children.

Sequenced: blood. These receptor sequences come from a boy between 10 and 17 years old in good health. Both conserved end residues are part of each CDR3. Fields, in order: clone size, D gene, J gene, V gene, CDR3 protein, CDR3 DNA. The D gene is left open where the match is weak. Clone size, where shown, is once, few, many, or a class for clones that have expanded.

once	NA	TRBJ2-1	TRBV12-3/TRBV12-4	CASSLLFNEQFF	TGTGCCAGCAGTTTACTGTTCAATGAGCAGTTCTTC
NA	NA	TRBJ2-7	TRBV5-1	CASSLAMGPSYEQYF	TGCGCCAGCAGCTTGGCCATGGGACCCTCCTACGAGCAGTACTTC
few	NA	TRBJ1-6	TRBV2	CASSELGYNSPLHF	TGTGCCAGCAGTGAATTGGGGTATAATTCACCCCTCCACTTT
NA	NA	TRBJ1-1	TRBV12-3/TRBV12-4	CASSSYDLNTEAFF	TGTGCCAGCAGTTCGTATGACCTGAACACTGAAGCTTTCTTT
NA	NA	TRBJ2-5	TRBV20-1	CSARIRVQQETQYF	TGCAGTGCTAGGATACGGGTCCAACAAGAGACCCAGTACTTC
few	NA	TRBJ2-1	TRBV28	CASSDGGLKDRPSGEQFF	TGTGCCAGCAGTGACGGGGGCCTAAAAGACCGGCCAAGCGGCGAGCAGTTCTTC
few	TRBD2	TRBJ2-7	TRBV7-6	CASSTTRGEGVYEQYF	TGTGCCAGCAGCACAACCCGGGGGGAAGGGGTCTACGAGCAGTACTTC
few	NA	TRBJ2-5	TRBV20-1	CSARDKGAARQETQYF	TGCAGTGCTAGAGATAAAGGGGCAGCGCGCCAAGAGACCCAGTACTTC
NA	NA	TRBJ2-5	TRBV7-7	CASSLASGQGIQETQYF	TGTGCTAGCAGCTTAGCTAGCGGACAGGGTATCCAAGAGACCCAGTACTTC
few	NA	TRBJ2-7	TRBV4-3	CASSQERGASYEQYF	TGCGCCAGCAGCCAAGAGAGGGGGGCCTCCTACGAGCAGTACTTC
few	NA	TRBJ2-7	TRBV13	CASSPSNAEQYF	TGTGCCAGCAGCCCGAGTAACGCCGAGCAGTACTTC
NA	NA	TRBJ1-4	TRBV20-1	CSARDLGGKSNEKLFF	TGCAGTGCTAGAGATCTCGGGGGAAAAAGTAATGAAAAACTGTTTTTT
few	TRBD2	TRBJ2-5	TRBV12-5	CASAQVPGLAGVETQYF	TGTGCTAGTGCCCAAGTTCCAGGACTAGCGGGAGTGGAGACCCAGTACTTC
NA	TRBD1	TRBJ1-2	TRBV28	CASRGTGVNYGYAF	TGTGCCAGCCGAGGGACAGGGGTTAACTATGGCTACGCCTTC
NA	NA	TRBJ1-6	TRBV5-1	CASSQSPGTVNSPLHF	TGCGCCAGCAGCCAAAGTCCCGGGACGGTGAATTCACCCCTCCACTTT
NA	TRBD1	TRBJ1-1	TRBV29-1	CSVEVRGRWGTEAFF	TGCAGCGTTGAAGTAAGGGGGCGGTGGGGGACTGAAGCTTTCTTT
few	NA	TRBJ1-1	TRBV4-3	CASSQGTAGNTEAFF	TGCGCCAGCAGCCAAGGGACGGCGGGGAACACTGAAGCTTTCTTT
few	NA	TRBJ2-2	TRBV4-2	CASSQDGTKNTGELFF	TGTGCCAGCAGCCAAGATGGGACAAAGAACACCGGGGAGCTGTTTTTT
NA	TRBD2	TRBJ2-1	TRBV25-1	CASSGSSGGYNEQFF	TGTGCCAGCAGTGGTTCTAGCGGGGGCTACAATGAGCAGTTCTTC
few	NA	TRBJ2-7	TRBV4-3	CASSQRPGASYEQYF	TGCGCCAGCAGCCAAAGGCCAGGGGCGTCCTACGAGCAGTACTTC
NA	TRBD2	TRBJ2-5	TRBV20-1	CSARDRGGAAETQYF	TGCAGTGCTAGAGATCGGGGGGGGGCGGCAGAGACCCAGTACTTC
few	NA	TRBJ1-5	TRBV7-2	CASSLVFGTNQPQHF	TGTGCCAGCAGCTTAGTTTTCGGAACCAATCAGCCCCAGCATTTT
NA	TRBD2	TRBJ2-3	TRBV29-1	CSVEGGGTTDTQYF	TGCAGCGTTGAGGGGGGGGGGACCACAGATACGCAGTATTTT
NA	NA	TRBJ2-7	TRBV6-1	CASRGLPGEQYF	TGTGCCAGCAGGGGACTCCCCGGGGAGCAGTACTTC
NA	NA	TRBJ2-1	TRBV5-6	CASSFWGAVTNEQFF	TGTGCCAGCAGCTTCTGGGGCGCGGTCACCAATGAGCAGTTCTTC
NA	NA	TRBJ2-2	TRBV4-1	CASRSRAGELFF	TGCGCCAGCAGATCAAGGGCCGGGGAGCTGTTTTTT
NA	TRBD1	TRBJ1-4	TRBV9	CASSVEDRLNEKLFF	TGTGCCAGCAGCGTAGAGGACAGGCTTAATGAAAAACTGTTTTTT
NA	NA	TRBJ2-7	TRBV7-2	CASSPAPKDEQYF	TGTGCCAGCAGCCCAGCCCCTAAGGACGAGCAGTACTTC
many	TRBD2	TRBJ2-5	TRBV9	CASSGTSGETQYF	TGTGCCAGCAGTGGGACTAGCGGAGAGACCCAGTACTTC
NA	NA	TRBJ1-1	TRBV4-3	CASSQDRSRRARTEAFF	TGCGCCAGCAGCCAAGATAGGTCCCGCCGGGCGCGGACTGAAGCTTTCTTT
NA	NA	TRBJ1-1	TRBV7-2	CASSSQVINTEAFF	TGTGCCAGCAGCTCACAGGTGATAAACACTGAAGCTTTCTTT
NA	NA	TRBJ2-1	TRBV27	CASSLSRQIEQFF	TGTGCCAGCAGTTTATCACGGCAAATTGAGCAGTTCTTC
few	NA	TRBJ2-4	TRBV14	CASSPRVQAIAKNIQYF	TGTGCCAGCAGCCCACGGGTGCAGGCGATAGCCAAAAACATTCAGTACTTC
few	TRBD1	TRBJ1-2	TRBV27	CASTSSTGVYGYTF	TGTGCCAGCACCTCCTCGACAGGGGTCTATGGCTACACCTTC
NA	NA	TRBJ1-6	TRBV12-3/TRBV12-4	CASSPGTRFNSPLHF	TGTGCCAGCAGTCCAGGGACGCGTTTCAATTCACCCCTCCACTTT
NA	NA	TRBJ1-2	TRBV29-1	CSALPMDSRNTF	TGCAGCGCCCTGCCCATGGACTCACGGAACACCTTC
few	NA	TRBJ2-5	TRBV14	CASSQELNTQETQYF	TGTGCCAGCAGCCAAGAACTGAACACCCAAGAGACCCAGTACTTC
once	NA	TRBJ2-5	TRBV6-2/TRBV6-3	CASSYESGYQETHYF	TGTGCCAGCAGTTACGAAAGCGGGTACCAAGAGACCCATTACTTC
NA	TRBD1	TRBJ2-7	TRBV7-2	CASSLGLSGGQGVHHF	TGTGCCAGCAGCTTGGGTCTCAGTGGGGGACAGGGAGTGCATCACTTC
few	NA	TRBJ1-2	TRBV3-1	CASSQDEGYGYTF	TGTGCCAGCAGCCAAGATGAGGGCTATGGCTACACCTTC
NA	NA	TRBJ1-3	TRBV14	CASSPQDLSGNTIYF	TGTGCCAGCAGCCCACAGGACCTCTCTGGAAACACCATATATTTT
few	NA	TRBJ1-6	TRBV29-1	CSVLDRNNSPLHF	TGCAGCGTTCTCGACAGGAATAATTCACCCCTCCACTTT